This T cell receptor (beta chain) came from a study of blood T cell repertoires in COVID-19. Study-wide background: Sample material is recorded as cDNA or gDNA derived from T cells, B-cell-depleted T cells, or PBMCs.

Cohort assignment relied on participant-reported clinical history. TCRdb's table, derived via immunoSEQ multiplex PCR, lists solely in-frame clones and lacks some. Found here are about 180,000 clones, approximately 80% of them singletons; the top ten hold 17%. V was shortened by 2 bases and J by 6 bases, with 21 bases between the two germline ends. From germline, CDR1 is SGHDT and CDR2 YYEEEE. CDR3 size: 16 residues. The chain links TRBV5-6 to TRBJ2-7, with D unclear. Sequences were obtained from PBMCs or T cells enriched from blood (not recorded which). The origin of this receptor is a woman aged 45-65 years who had recovered from COVID-19. CDR3 residues: CASSFLSPGASSEQYF. Here the CDR3 DNA reads TGTGCCAGCAGCTTCTTATCTCCCGGAGCCAGTTCCGAGCAGTACTTC.